Each of the 28 T cell receptor beta chains below was sequenced from the same sample in a study of regulatory T cells in long-lasting Graves disease. Arm-PCR of CDR3 regions with iRepertoire HTBI primers generated TCR beta libraries. TCRdb re-called the multiplex PCR reads with MiXCR, one entry per CDR3 protein. The table lists roughly 420,000 distinct CDR3 sequences, around a sixth of them singletons. Stated time point: newly diagnosed GD, antithyroid drugs for less than 3 months. PBMCs were the source of the RNA used for TCR sequencing. This specimen was peripheral blood mononuclear cells (PBMCs), taken at new diagnosis, from a patient treated with antithyroid drugs. These receptors were collected from a female donor with Graves disease.

Details on this clonotype: This likely stems from a read error, as it lies one base from a far larger clone. V and J are TRBV3-1 and TRBJ2-1; 9 nucleotides match TRBD2. The J call may be wrong; the DNA end is better matched by TRBJ2-3. Per germline, CDR1 LGHDT and CDR2 YNNKEL (reference sequence). This CDR3 has 14 residues. CDR3 sequence reads: CASSLGTSTDAQYF. The CDR3 DNA is TGTGCCAGCAGCCTCGGGACTAGCACAGATGCGCAGTATTTT.

With respect to this clonotype: This clone may be a read error of a much larger clone one base away. This sequence joins TRBV6-1 and TRBJ1-6; perhaps TRBD1 as D (5 bases). Germline CDR1 is MNHNS and CDR2 is SASEGT. This CDR3 region has 15 residues. This CDR3 is CTSSERPRAGSPLHF. The CDR3, as DNA: TGTACCAGCAGTGAACGTCCCAGGGCGGGTTCACCCCTCCACTTT.

This clonotype has a count of ten or more. The chain has TRBV20-1 and TRBJ1-3; 9 bases align to TRBD1. There are 17 residues in the CDR3. The germline V gene encodes CDR1 DFQATT and CDR2 SNEGSKA (reference sequence). V lost 4 bases and J lost 4; bases outside the gene matches: 14. The CDR3 loop reads CSAIEGQGFSRGNTIYF. CDR3 coding DNA: TGCAGTGCTATAGAGGGACAGGGTTTTTCGCGGGGAAACACCATATATTTT.

This clonotype appeared many times. The V gene is TRBV10-3, the J gene TRBJ1-2; no reliable D call. Germline CDR1 and CDR2: ENHRY and SYGVKD. The CDR3 is 14 amino acids. V was trimmed by 3 bases and J by 5 bases, leaving 13 bases between them. The CDR3 DNA reads as TGTGCCATCAGTGAAAACCCAGATTATTATGGCTACACCTTC. This gives the protein CAISENPDYYGYTF.

With respect to this clonotype: A single base separates this from a much larger clone, so it may be a read error. This sequence joins TRBV6-9 and TRBJ2-1; 12 nucleotides align to TRBD1. Germline loops: CDR1 MNHGY, CDR2 SVAAGI. Germline trimming cut 3 bases from V and 16 bases from J; bases unmatched to any gene: 13. The length of the CDR3 is 15 residues. In nucleotides, the CDR3 is TGTGCCAGCAGTTACACCGGGACAGGGGGCATGGTCGATTTCTTC. It encodes CASSYTGTGGMVDFF.

As for this clonotype: This likely stems from a read error, as it lies one base from a far larger clone. The chain combines TRBV11-3 with TRBJ2-3, with 8 bases lining up with TRBD1. The J call may be in error: the DNA end matches TRBJ2-7 better. Germline-derived CDR1 and CDR2 are SGHNT and YENEEA. This CDR3 has 13 amino acids. The CDR3 DNA sequence: TGTGCCAGCAGCCAGGGACAGGACAATGAGCAGTACTTC. Protein product: CASSQGQDNEQYF.

This clonotype was picked up many times. J is TRBJ2-7 and V is TRBV10-3, with D tentatively TRBD2 (5 bases). The CDR3 covers 12 residues. Looked up from germline, CDR1 is ENHRY and CDR2 is SYGVKD. Trimming pared 10 bases from V and 0 bases from J, leaving 10 bases between. In nucleotides, the CDR3 is TGTGCCACCTTGACTACCTCCTACGAGCAGTACTTC. Translating it yields CATLTTSYEQYF.

This clonotype came up many times. One end of the junction does not line up with germline, which may come from a read error. As DNA, the CDR3 is TGTGCCAGCAGCTTAGCCGGAGGGAACTATGGCTACACCTTC. Translating gives CASSLAGGNYGYTF. The rearrangement joins TRBV12-3 or TRBV12-4 to TRBJ1-2; D unclear. The CDR3 runs 14 residues.

The rearrangement links TRBV6-1 to TRBJ1-2; 8 nucleotides line up with TRBD1. The CDR3 is made up of 11 amino acids. Trimming at V came to 10 bases and at J to 6 bases, leaving 4 bases not matched to a gene. In germline, CDR1 is MNHNS, CDR2 SASEGT. The chain's CDR3 is CATWTGNGYTF. DNA for the CDR3: TGTGCCACCTGGACAGGGAATGGCTACACCTTC.

Concerning this clonotype: A much larger clone lies a single base off, so this may be a read error. The CDR3 DNA reads as TGTGCCAGCATGGGACTAGCGGGGGGGCCGGGAGATACGCAGTATTTT. It codes for CASMGLAGGPGDTQYF. This chain connects TRBV6-1 to TRBJ2-3, with 16 bases fitting TRBD2. CDR3 length equals 16 residues. Germline CDR1 reads MNHNS; CDR2 reads SASEGT. V shed 7 bases, J shed 5 bases, and the junction held 6 bases outside the gene matches.

The table lists this clonotype with a few counts. The V and J genes are TRBV7-9 and TRBJ2-2; no reliable D call. Trimming shortened V by 5 bases and J by 2 bases, and 21 bases separated the two germline ends. The CDR3 sequence is 18 residues long. Germline V gene sequence: CDR1 SEHNR, CDR2 FQNEAQ (reference sequence). This CDR3 reads CASSPFIIGPGNTGELFF. In DNA, the CDR3 is TGTGCCAGCAGCCCCTTTATTATCGGCCCTGGAAACACCGGGGAGCTGTTTTTT.

CDR3 sequence: CASSSSSQGPSPLHF. The CDR3, as DNA: TGTGCCAGCAGTTCGTCTAGCCAGGGACCCTCACCCCTCCACTTT. This chain links TRBV12-3 or TRBV12-4 with TRBJ1-6; tentatively, D is TRBD1 (5 bases). The CDR3 length is 15 residues. Trimming removed 4 bases at V and 10 bases at J, with 17 bases between.

This clonotype has a handful of counts. The gene calls are TRBV10-3 and TRBJ1-1; D possibly corresponds to TRBD1 (6 bases). The CDR3 has 12 amino acids. Trimming cost V 6 bases and J 4 bases, with 9 bases left between them. Germline V CDR1 and CDR2: ENHRY, SYGVKD. The chain's CDR3 is CAIRQGSTEAFF. Here the CDR3 DNA reads TGTGCCATCAGACAGGGTTCCACTGAAGCTTTCTTT.

This clonotype was picked up many times. CDR3 DNA: TGTGCCATCAAACGCGGGGAGCTCACAGATACGCAGTATTTT. This sequence encodes CAIKRGELTDTQYF. The chain joins TRBV10-3 to TRBJ2-3, with TRBD2 as a possible D gene (6 bases). The germline gives CDR1 ENHRY, CDR2 SYGVKD. V lost 7 bases and J lost 2, with 13 bases in between. There are 14 residues in the CDR3.

This clonotype appeared many times. The chain is built from TRBV29-1 and TRBJ2-3; 7 nucleotides align to TRBD2. Germline V gene data show CDR1 as SQVTM and CDR2 as ANQGSEA. After removal of 4 bases from V and 0 bases from J, the junction contained 1 base not matched to a gene. The CDR3 sequence is 13 residues long. This CDR3 is CSVGEGSTDTQYF. The CDR3 DNA reads TGCAGCGTTGGGGAGGGTAGCACAGATACGCAGTATTTT.

The chain links TRBV6-2 or TRBV6-3 to TRBJ1-5, with D perhaps TRBD1 (5 bases). V dropped 6 bases and J dropped 7 bases, with 16 bases sitting between them. The germline gives CDR1 MNHEY, CDR2 SVGEGT. The CDR3 runs to 14 residues. CDR3 coding DNA: TGTGCCAGCAGAGATCGGGGGATTTGGCAGCCCCAGCATTTT. Its translation is CASRDRGIWQPQHF.

This clonotype has at least ten counts. The CDR3 protein is CASSEGDRWASYNEQFF. The DNA of the CDR3 is TGTGCCAGCAGTGAAGGCGACAGGTGGGCTTCCTACAATGAGCAGTTCTTC. This chain links TRBV6-1 with TRBJ2-1, with TRBD1 as a possible D gene (6 bases). V was pared by 1 base and J by 1 base, with 14 bases between. This CDR3 contains 17 residues. Germline CDR1 and CDR2: MNHNS and SASEGT.

The chain joins TRBV6-1 to TRBJ2-3; D perhaps matches TRBD1 (6 bases). Trimming took off 6 bases at V and 1 base at J, with 11 bases between the two ends. CDR3 length: 14 residues. CDR1 is MNHNS and CDR2 is SASEGT in the germline V gene. CDR3 region: CASRDSLGTDTQYF. CDR3 nucleotides: TGTGCCAGCAGGGACAGCCTCGGCACAGATACGCAGTATTTT.

This clonotype was seen many times. The rearrangement joins TRBV29-1 to TRBJ2-5; 7 bases are a match to TRBD1. The J segment lost 2 bases and the V segment lost 4 bases, leaving 7 bases of the junction unmatched. Germline loops: CDR1 SQVTM, CDR2 ANQGSEA. The CDR3 runs 14 residues. The CDR3 DNA follows: TGCAGCGTTGTTCCCATGGGACAGCAAGAGACCCAGTACTTC. Translating it yields CSVVPMGQQETQYF.

This clonotype showed up just a few times. The chain carries TRBV19 and TRBJ2-5, with TRBD1 as a possible D gene (6 bases). Germline V gene data show CDR1 as LNHDA and CDR2 as SQIVND (reference sequence). Trimming took 4 bases from V and 2 from J, leaving 17 bases between them. The CDR3 totals 16 residues. CDR3 coding DNA: TGTGCCAGTAGTAAAGTGACCGGGACACCACAAGAGACCCAGTACTTC. Translated, it gives CASSKVTGTPQETQYF.

This clonotype showed up many times. The V and J genes are TRBV5-1 and TRBJ2-1, with D maybe TRBD2 (7 bases). The CDR3 length is 13 residues. The ends were cut back, 2 bases at V and 8 bases at J, with 11 bases in the middle. Per germline, CDR1 SGHRS and CDR2 YFSETQ. The CDR3 here is CASSFAGADEQFF. In DNA, the CDR3 is TGCGCCAGCAGCTTTGCGGGGGCCGATGAGCAGTTCTTC.

This clonotype showed up many times. The J gene is TRBJ2-7, the V gene TRBV6-5, with D possibly being TRBD2 (6 bases). V lost 2 bases and J 3 bases, leaving 14 bases between the germline ends. CDR3 length equals 15 residues. Per the germline V gene, CDR1 is MNHEY and CDR2 is SVGAGI. The chain's CDR3 is CASSYLGWGDYEQYF. The CDR3, as DNA: TGTGCCAGCAGTTACCTGGGGTGGGGGGACTACGAGCAGTACTTC.

This clonotype was seen repeatedly, ten times or more. The gene calls are TRBV12-5 and TRBJ1-1; D is unresolved. Trimming cost V 4 bases and J 3 bases, with 9 bases left between them. This CDR3 has 13 amino acids. Germline loops: CDR1 LGHNT, CDR2 FRNRAP. This CDR3 is CASGSTVDTEAFF. Here the CDR3 DNA reads TGTGCTAGTGGTTCGACGGTGGACACTGAAGCTTTCTTT.

This clonotype was counted at least ten times. The rearrangement links TRBV6-1 to TRBJ1-5, with D unclear. CDR3 size: 14 residues. Germline V lookup: CDR1 MNHNS, CDR2 SASEGT. Trimming took 5 bases from V and 2 from J, leaving 10 bases between them. This chain's CDR3 is CASSPGFGNQPQHF. The CDR3 DNA follows: TGTGCCAGCAGTCCGGGCTTCGGCAATCAGCCCCAGCATTTT.

The rearrangement links TRBV20-1 to TRBJ1-2, with D hard to call. This CDR3 spans 15 amino acids. Germline values: CDR1 DFQATT, CDR2 SNEGSKA (reference sequence). V lost 4 bases and J lost 1, with 16 bases in between. CDR3 loop: CSATRRWRGNYGYTF. CDR3 nucleotides: TGCAGTGCTACACGGCGATGGAGAGGTAACTATGGCTACACCTTC.

This clonotype has at least ten counts. CDR3 nucleotides: TGTGCCTGGGGACAGGGGTCATCGTCATCCAATGAGCAGTTCTTC. Protein sequence: CAWGQGSSSSNEQFF. V usage is TRBV30 and J usage is TRBJ2-1; 9 nucleotides align to TRBD1. CDR1 is GTSNPN, CDR2 SVGIG, per germline (reference sequence). Germline trimming cut 5 bases from V and 6 bases from J; bases unmatched to any gene: 11. The CDR3 has 15 amino acids.

This clonotype was counted ten times or more. This chain uses TRBV5-5 with TRBJ2-1; possibly TRBD1 for D (6 bases). V lost 0 bases and J lost 5, with 15 bases in between. Germline V lookup: CDR1 SGHKS, CDR2 YYEKEE (reference sequence). The CDR3 length is 16 residues. The CDR3 region has the DNA TGTGCCAGCAGCTTGGGTCCTAGCAGGGGCAACAATGAGCAGTTCTTC. Protein: CASSLGPSRGNNEQFF.

The chain employs TRBV5-4 and TRBJ2-2, with D possibly matching TRBD1 (5 bases). The CDR3 contains 13 residues. The V end was cut by 0 bases, the J end by 7 bases, with 7 bases between. The germline V gene has CDR1 SGHNT and CDR2 YYREEE (reference sequence). In DNA, the CDR3 is TGTGCCAGCAGCTTGGCCCAGGGCGGGGAGCTGTTTTTT. Translating gives CASSLAQGGELFF.